The entry that follows covers one T cell receptor (beta chain) sequence. Its antigen is not yet known. Base qualities are not at hand, and no much larger clone is one base apart. The receptor library was made with the immunoSEQ multiplex PCR assay. Drawn from immuneACCESS, this table holds only the in-frame rearrangements with V and J called that TCRdb kept. Clones are partly lost; checked studies trace under half to an unresolved V gene and leave the rest unexplained. This sample holds approximately 66,000 clones; around 90% were observed only once. The top ten constitute 5.3% of the sample. This entry comes from a study of T cell changes during pregnancy in multiple sclerosis (dated by TCRdb to about 2019). About the investigation overall: The study looked at changes in the T cell repertoire across pregnancy in women with multiple sclerosis.

The cysteine opens and the phenylalanine closes a CDR3 of 14 amino acids. Solely the CDR3 DNA is kept, with 42 bases framed from the first base. Germline trimming: 2 bases from V, 8 bases from J; junction bases outside gene matches: 5. Sequences SGHTA (CDR1) and FQGTGA (CDR2) are obtained from the germline V gene. This receptor was obtained from a female donor with multiple sclerosis, enrolled in a pregnancy study. The starting material was CD8+ T cells from peripheral blood mononuclear cells, obtained before pregnancy. This receptor chain uses TRBV7-3 and TRBJ2-1; TRBD2 aligns with 8 central bases. The CDR3 protein is CASSLSGGVDEQFF. The bases read TGTGCCAGCAGCTTATCGGGAGGGGTCGATGAGCAGTTCTTC.